What follows is one T cell receptor (beta chain) and its context. This sample was included in a study of blood T cells in healthy people across ages. A second PCR, run for about 7 to 11 cycles, used a sample-barcoded 5' primer plus a J-beta primer mix. In TCRdb, the 5' RACE reads were re-called with MiXCR into one record per CDR3 protein. The table shows fewer than 2 million distinct CDR3 sequences, with about two fifths occurring only once. V was pared by 7 bases and J by 2 bases, with 9 bases of the junction left unmatched. The CDR3 loop spans 16 amino acids. The clonotype originates from a human donor in good health. J is TRBJ2-4 and V is TRBV12-3 or TRBV12-4, with 9 bases fitting TRBD2. Sequencing used blood. Here the CDR3 reads CASTSWSGGTKNIQYF. Written as DNA, the CDR3 is TGTGCCAGCACCTCCTGGAGCGGGGGGACCAAAAACATTCAGTACTTC.